This T cell receptor (beta chain) derives from a study of shared clonotypes between healthy human individuals (dated by TCRdb to 2020 to 2021). In terms of the full investigation: A couple of women and three men aged 18 to 49 years were included in the cohort. To estimate repertoire size and how much clonotypes are shared between individuals, the study performed deep sequencing of blood TCR repertoires from a handful of healthy adults. Different laboratories and diverse techniques were used to prepare libraries and sequence TCR repertoires, to increase sequencing depth and limit assay-specific biases. For each donor, CD4 naive and CD4 memory were each given three plates, CD8 naive was given two plates, and CD8 memory was given one plate. Leukapheresis yielded between about 0.9 and 9.5 billion PBMCs per donor.

Healthy HIV-negative adults with no recently reported acute infections or vaccinations were included as donors. Every donor was a Caucasian adult living in Nashville, Tennessee, USA. CD4+ T cells were enriched by magnetic negative selection; naive cells were then positively selected on CD45RA, and the negative fraction formed the memory subset. After blood collection by leukapheresis, PBMCs were isolated using Ficoll-Histopaque density gradient centrifugation and then cryopreserved in the vapor phase of liquid nitrogen. Analytical flow cytometry was used to check the purity and quantity of each magnetically sorted T cell population. Genomic DNA was isolated from each sorted fraction and quantified by UV absorbance on a Nanodrop 2000c. A remark on this clone: Its antigen remains unidentified. No much larger clonotype is one base removed from it; base qualities were not supplied.

TCR CDR3 regions were amplified from genomic DNA by multiplex PCR using the deep immunoSEQ assay. Extracted genomic DNA from each cell subset was spread evenly across all wells of several immunoSEQ 96-well plates, with each plate serving as a replicate. Each replicate PCR for sorted subsets received roughly 0.2 ug genomic DNA, equal to tens of thousands of T cell genomes. Purified libraries were measured with a Qubit 3.0 fluorometer, size-checked on a Bioanalyzer 2100, and measured again with the KAPA Library Quantification kit. Every immunoSEQ 96-well plate was sequenced on a dedicated single-read 150-cycle Illumina NextSeq 550 flow cell. Per the source publication's procedure: Because only junctional sequences without quality scores were contained in the immunoSEQ output, filtering matching that applied to full-length reads could not be performed. To assign V/J genes and CDR3, sequences were annotated using PyIR, a Python wrapper for IgBLAST v1.9, with IMGT germline references. Reads were filtered out if the reads had weak V/J assignments (E-value above 1e-6), no CDR3, stop codons, out-of-frame junctions, or ambiguous translated residues. V3J clonotypes were defined as sequences sharing an identical inferred V gene, J gene, and CDR3 amino acid sequence. Percentage overlap between repertoires was computed as shared unique clonotypes divided by the size of the smaller repertoire. Repertoire richness was assessed with RTK rarefaction, the Chao1 estimator, and Recon v2.1 estimates of unobserved clonotypes. For all TCRbeta clonotypes obtained by the gDNA method from a handful of donors, generation probabilities were computed with OLGA. Entries here come from immuneACCESS through TCRdb and include only in-frame sequences with V and J called. Some clones fail to appear in such tables; in the studies checked, an unresolved V gene covers under half of the shortfall, and the cause of the remainder is unknown. V, J and clone size derive from that table, while D and trimming were established from the DNA sequence. Present in this sample are 1.4 million or so clones, about 98.5% of which were seen just once. Of the sample, under 0.45% falls within the top ten clones.

Overall study outcomes, separate from this receptor: Sampling was restricted to blood, and TCR repertoires in tissues likely differ from the TCR repertoires found in blood. Compared with non-shared clonotypes, clonotypes shared by all four sorted-subset donors had higher generation probabilities. Even with the large sequencing depth, rarefaction of the sorted-subset datasets indicated that sequencing was incomplete. Pairwise subsampling indicated that sequencing depth was expected to affect the degree of clonotype sharing among donors. Naive subsets generally had larger estimated clonotype richness than memory subsets did. Because the study included only a small number of donors, the genetic and exposure-history diversity represented was limited. Across several donors, roughly 5.1% of naive CD4, approximately 3.6% of naive CD8, approximately 2.5% of memory CD4, and under 0.45% of memory CD8 clonotypes were shared.

Looking up the germline V gene yields CDR1 SGDLS and CDR2 YYNGEE. V is trimmed back by 4 bases and J by 1 base, and the junction contains 7 bases that no gene match accounts for. CDR3 length: 16 amino acids, cysteine to phenylalanine. The only DNA kept is the CDR3, 48 bases in frame from the first base. Material: naive CD4+ T cells sorted from blood. The label giving this sample's cell subset or site can be read as: CD45RA+ positively selected. The sequence links TRBV9 to TRBJ2-3, and 9 bases in between align with TRBD2. The receptor was derived from a man under 40 in good health. CDR3 sequence: CASSPAGLAGTDTQYF. The nucleotide sequence is given as TGTGCCAGCAGCCCCGCGGGACTAGCAGGCACAGATACGCAGTATTTT.